The rows below give T cell receptor beta chains drawn from one sample of a study of regulatory T cells in long-lasting Graves disease. TCRdb re-called the multiplex PCR reads with MiXCR, one entry per CDR3 protein. This table has approximately 470,000 distinct CDR3 sequences, around 15% appearing once. These records were also assigned to another study, of T cells in Graves' hyperthyroidism and ophthalmopathy.

Here the sequenced sample was peripheral blood mononuclear cells (PBMCs), taken at new diagnosis, from a patient treated with antithyroid drugs. The receptor source for this set is a man aged 35-49 years with Graves disease. The CDR3 runs from the conserved cysteine through the conserved F or W. Fields, in order: clone size, J gene, D gene, V gene, CDR3 protein, CDR3 DNA. A D gene is named only where the DNA matches it firmly. Clone size is shown for a subset of rows, as once, few, many or a class of expanded clone.

>many|TRBJ1-5|-|TRBV2
CASSTAGPQHF
TGTGCCAGCAGTACGGCCGGGCCCCAGCATTTT
>many|TRBJ1-1|-|TRBV28
CASINTGTTPKAFF
TGTGCCAGCATCAATACCGGGACAACCCCCAAGGCTTTCTTT
>few|TRBJ2-2|TRBD2|TRBV5-1
CASSLGLAGVITGELFF
TGCGCCAGCAGCCTGGGACTAGCGGGAGTTATTACCGGGGAGCTGTTTTTT
>many|TRBJ1-1|-|TRBV29-1
CSVAGGRGAEAFF
TGCAGCGTTGCCGGGGGGAGGGGTGCTGAAGCTTTCTTT
>many|TRBJ1-1|-|TRBV20-1
CSARAAGLNTEAFF
TGCAGTGCTAGAGCAGCGGGGTTGAACACTGAAGCTTTCTTT
>few|TRBJ2-6|-|TRBV6-1
CASSLRVFKGTGANVLTF
TGTGCCAGCAGTCTCCGAGTTTTTAAGGGAACTGGGGCCAACGTCCTGACTTTC
>many|TRBJ2-4|TRBD2|TRBV27
CASSSRLAAKNIQYF
TGTGCCAGCAGTTCTCGACTAGCGGCAAAGAACATTCAGTACTTC
>many|TRBJ1-1|-|TRBV12-3/TRBV12-4
CASIGGWRAFF
TGTGCCAGCATTGGGGGCTGGCGAGCTTTCTTT
>few|TRBJ1-1|TRBD1|TRBV27
CASSLGQAGRTEAFF
TGTGCCAGCAGTTTAGGACAGGCTGGGCGGACTGAAGCTTTCTTT
>-|TRBJ2-7|TRBD2|TRBV27
CASSSSRLAYEQYF
TGTGCCAGCAGTTCCTCCCGACTAGCGTACGAGCAGTACTTC
>many|TRBJ2-7|-|TRBV29-1
CSVDKGFEQYF
TGCAGCGTTGATAAAGGGTTCGAGCAGTACTTC
>many|TRBJ2-7|-|TRBV30
CAWARQVYEQYF
TGTGCCTGGGCTCGACAGGTATACGAGCAGTACTTC
>-|TRBJ1-3|-|TRBV6-5
CASSYSGGGNTIYF
TGTGCCAGCAGTTACAGTGGGGGCGGAAACACCATATATTTT
>-|TRBJ2-3|-|TRBV10-3
CAISGLQGADTQYF
TGTGCCATCAGTGGCCTCCAAGGGGCAGATACGCAGTATTTT
>many|TRBJ2-2|-|TRBV3-1
CASSQAGEGTGELFF
TGTGCCAGCAGCCAAGCGGGAGAGGGGACCGGGGAGCTGTTTTTT
>few|TRBJ2-5|TRBD2|TRBV28
CASIQSGSQEIQYF
TGTGCCAGCATACAAAGCGGGAGCCAAGAGATCCAGTACTTC
>many|TRBJ1-2|-|TRBV2
CASSVEGLDGYTF
TGTGCCAGCAGTGTAGAGGGGTTGGATGGCTACACCTTC
>many|TRBJ2-3|TRBD2|TRBV28
CASSLPLASTDTQYF
TGTGCCAGCAGTTTACCACTAGCGAGCACAGATACGCAGTATTTT
>few|TRBJ1-5|TRBD1|TRBV2
CASGGTGFQPQHF
TGTGCCAGTGGCGGGACAGGGTTTCAGCCCCAGCATTTT
>many|TRBJ2-5|-|TRBV20-1
CSARQVGETQYF
TGCAGTGCTAGACAGGTGGGAGAGACCCAGTACTTC
>-|TRBJ1-1|TRBD1|TRBV12-3/TRBV12-4
CASYWTGGASGTEAFF
TGTGCCAGCTATTGGACAGGGGGCGCTTCGGGCACTGAAGCTTTCTTT
>few|TRBJ2-1|-|TRBV29-1
CSVEASDTYNEQFF
TGCAGCGTTGAGGCTAGCGATACCTACAATGAGCAGTTCTTC
>-|TRBJ2-4|-|TRBV7-8
CASSPRRRLAKNIQYF
TGTGCCAGCAGCCCCCGACGACGACTAGCCAAAAACATTCAGTACTTC
>few|TRBJ2-2|-|TRBV12-3/TRBV12-4
CASSLQAFNTGELFF
TGTGCCAGCAGCTTACAGGCCTTTAACACCGGGGAGCTGTTTTTT
>-|TRBJ2-1|TRBD2|TRBV29-1
CSVASGRPYNEQFF
TGCAGCGTTGCTAGCGGGAGGCCCTACAATGAGCAGTTCTTC
>many|TRBJ2-6|-|TRBV20-1
CSARDSSGANVLTF
TGCAGTGCTAGAGACTCCTCTGGGGCCAACGTCCTGACTTTC
>many|TRBJ2-5|-|TRBV7-2
CASSLMSGLQETQYF
TGTGCCAGCAGCTTAATGTCCGGGCTTCAAGAGACCCAGTACTTC
>-|TRBJ1-5|TRBD1|TRBV19
CASTRQGLGQPQHF
TGTGCCAGTACCCGACAGGGATTGGGTCAGCCCCAGCATTTT
>few|TRBJ2-7|TRBD1|TRBV7-9
CASGSDRGYSYEQYF
TGTGCCAGTGGGAGCGACAGGGGTTACTCCTACGAGCAGTACTTC
>-|TRBJ2-1|TRBD1|TRBV28
CASSTRTGWNEQFF
TGTGCCAGCAGTACCCGGACAGGGTGGAATGAGCAGTTCTTC
>few|TRBJ2-4|TRBD2|TRBV11-2
CASSPRTSGVFGNIQYF
TGTGCCAGCAGCCCCAGGACTAGCGGGGTGTTTGGAAACATTCAGTACTTC
>many|TRBJ2-3|-|TRBV12-3/TRBV12-4
CASSLARLAASTDTQYF
TGTGCCAGCAGTTTAGCGCGATTAGCGGCTAGCACAGATACGCAGTATTTT
>many|TRBJ2-7|-|TRBV28
CASSLFGPRGTYEQYF
TGTGCCAGCAGTTTATTCGGCCCAAGGGGGACCTACGAGCAGTACTTC
>few|TRBJ2-1|-|TRBV3-1
CASSQVIGIGNEQFF
TGTGCCAGCAGCCAAGTAATTGGGATAGGGAATGAGCAGTTCTTC
>many|TRBJ2-1|TRBD2|TRBV3-1
CASSQAASGGGNEQFF
TGTGCCAGCAGCCAAGCAGCGTCGGGAGGGGGCAATGAGCAGTTCTTC
>many|TRBJ2-3|-|TRBV7-8
CASSRLRHRVSTDTQYF
TGTGCCAGCAGCCGATTACGGCACAGGGTATCTACAGATACGCAGTATTTT
>-|TRBJ2-7|-|TRBV12-3/TRBV12-4
CASSPPADPYEQYF
TGTGCCAGCAGCCCCCCAGCGGACCCCTACGAGCAGTACTTC
>many|TRBJ1-1|TRBD1|TRBV7-9
CASSLDRAEAFF
TGTGCCAGCAGCCTAGACAGGGCCGAAGCTTTCTTT
>-|TRBJ1-1|-|TRBV20-1
CSAREPKPGRMNTEAFF
TGCAGTGCTAGAGAACCAAAACCGGGACGGATGAACACTGAAGCTTTCTTT
>many|TRBJ2-1|TRBD1|TRBV5-1
CASSSQTGGLDEQFF
TGCGCCAGCAGCTCCCAGACAGGGGGCCTCGATGAGCAGTTCTTC
>many|TRBJ2-6|-|TRBV28
CASSPQRANVLTF
TGTGCCAGCAGTCCTCAGCGGGCCAACGTCCTGACTTTC
>many|TRBJ2-1|-|TRBV5-1
CASSLVVDNEQFF
TGCGCCAGCAGCTTGGTGGTCGACAATGAGCAGTTCTTC
>many|TRBJ2-3|-|TRBV12-3/TRBV12-4
CASSLDPVTDTQYF
TGTGCCAGCAGTTTAGACCCGGTCACAGATACGCAGTATTTT
>many|TRBJ1-1|-|TRBV28
CASRPHGGRAFF
TGTGCCAGCAGACCGCACGGGGGGAGGGCTTTCTTT
>-|TRBJ2-5|TRBD2|TRBV14
CASSQDRREGSNRTQYF
TGTGCCAGCAGCCAAGACAGGCGGGAGGGCTCCAACAGGACCCAGTACTTC
>many|TRBJ2-7|-|TRBV6-2/TRBV6-3
CASSYSGLALEQYF
TGTGCCAGCAGTTACTCTGGCCTAGCGCTTGAGCAGTACTTC
>few|TRBJ2-7|TRBD2|TRBV20-1
CSARDSGRFYEQYF
TGCAGTGCTAGAGATAGCGGGAGATTCTACGAGCAGTACTTC
>many|TRBJ2-2|TRBD2|TRBV30
CAWNSGGRAHGELFF
TGTGCCTGGAATTCCGGCGGGAGGGCCCACGGGGAGCTGTTTTTT
>many|TRBJ2-3|-|TRBV12-3/TRBV12-4
CASSWGTGGTDTQYF
TGTGCCAGCAGTTGGGGGACTGGGGGCACAGATACGCAGTATTTT
>few|TRBJ2-7|-|TRBV20-1
CSASMDFYEQYF
TGCAGTGCTAGTATGGACTTCTACGAGCAGTACTTC
>few|TRBJ2-7|TRBD1|TRBV27
CASSRGTGKLYEQYF
TGTGCCAGCAGCCGCGGGACAGGGAAACTCTACGAGCAGTACTTC
>many|TRBJ1-5|-|TRBV3-1
CASSLGPEGNQPQHF
TGTGCCAGCAGCCTAGGTCCCGAGGGCAATCAGCCCCAGCATTTT
>many|TRBJ1-2|-|TRBV5-1
CASRTGTLAANYGYTF
TGCGCCAGCAGGACTGGGACACTTGCAGCTAACTATGGCTACACCTTC